The 32 T cell receptor beta chains given below trace back to one sample, sequenced in a study of blood T cell repertoires in COVID-19. Sequenced by immunoSEQ multiplex PCR; TCRdb stores in-frame clones only, minus some. Here the sample spans approximately 200,000 clones, about 82% being singletons. Input material: peripheral blood. Every receptor here comes from a woman of 80 years or more with acute or convalescent COVID-19.

The V gene is TRBV6-5, the J gene TRBJ2-3; weak D call: TRBD2 (6 bases). V shed 0 bases and J shed 3 bases, with 13 bases lying between them. The CDR3 extends over 16 amino acids. Germline V lookup: CDR1 MNHEY, CDR2 SVGAGI. The CDR3 sequence: CASSYSIGRGTDTQYF. In nucleotides, the CDR3 is TGTGCCAGCAGTTACTCGATCGGGAGAGGAACAGATACGCAGTATTTT.

The CDR3 DNA sequence: TGCGCCAGCAGCTTGGTTTCGGGGAACGGGGCCAACGTCCTGACTTTC. Protein sequence: CASSLVSGNGANVLTF. The V call is TRBV5-1, the J call TRBJ2-6; maybe TRBD2 (5 bases). CDR1 is SGHRS and CDR2 is YFSETQ in the germline V gene. This CDR3 has 16 residues. Trimming stripped 0 bases from V and 4 bases from J, with 11 bases between.

The rearrangement uses TRBV18 and TRBJ2-7, with TRBD1 matching over 9 bases. CDR1 is KGHSH and CDR2 is LQKENI in the germline V gene. With V trimmed by 5 bases and J by 3 bases, 8 bases remained unmatched. This CDR3 is built from 15 residues. CDR3 DNA sequence: TGTGCCAGCTCAGAACAGGGGGCAGGTATCTACGAGCAGTACTTC. Its translation: CASSEQGAGIYEQYF.

This chain connects TRBV14 to TRBJ1-1, with 7 positions matching TRBD1. Germline CDR1 and CDR2: SGHDN and FVKESK. This CDR3 region has 18 residues. V shed 5 bases and J 4 bases; nucleotides not matched to a gene: 19. The CDR3 loop is CASSTITDRRRYGTEAFF. The CDR3 DNA sequence: TGTGCCAGCAGCACTATAACGGACAGGCGACGGTATGGCACTGAAGCTTTCTTT.

This clone showed up just a few times. J is TRBJ1-2 and V is TRBV7-2; TRBD1 aligns across 11 bases. V lost 5 bases and J lost 2; bases outside the gene matches: 4. Germline V gene lookup returns CDR1 SGHTA and CDR2 FQGNSA. The CDR3 spans 15 residues. This chain's CDR3 is CASSVRTGGNYGYTF. CDR3 in DNA: TGTGCCAGCAGCGTACGGACAGGGGGCAACTATGGCTACACCTTC.

J is TRBJ1-1 and V is TRBV7-2; 7 bases are shared with TRBD1. The CDR3 has 15 amino acids. Trimming removed 5 bases from V and 2 bases from J; junction bases left unmatched: 8. From germline, CDR1 is SGHTA and CDR2 FQGNSA. The CDR3 DNA sequence: TGTGCCAGCAGCGCCTGGGACAGTGAAAACACTGAAGCTTTCTTT. Amino acid sequence: CASSAWDSENTEAFF.

This clone was seen a handful of times. V is TRBV27 and J is TRBJ2-5; 12 bases fit TRBD2. The ends lost 5 bases at V and 2 bases at J; junction bases unmatched: 9. CDR3 length: 17 residues. CDR1 and CDR2 from the germline V gene are MNHEY and SMNVEV (reference sequence). The CDR3 region is CASSTQRTSGAQETQYF. In DNA form, the CDR3 reads TGTGCCAGCAGTACTCAAAGGACTAGCGGGGCTCAAGAGACCCAGTACTTC.

The rearrangement uses TRBV15 and TRBJ1-4; 11 bases line up with TRBD1. This CDR3 comprises 18 residues. CDR1 LNHNV and CDR2 YYDKDF come from the germline V gene (reference sequence). Germline trimming cut 5 bases from V and 5 bases from J; bases unmatched to any gene: 13. CDR3 amino acids: CATSGGTGGLSLNEKLFF. CDR3 nucleotide sequence: TGTGCCACCAGCGGAGGGACAGGGGGTCTGTCTTTGAATGAAAAACTGTTTTTT.

V usage is TRBV5-5 and J usage is TRBJ1-5, with D tentatively TRBD1 (6 bases). The CDR3 is 15 residues long. The V end was cut by 0 bases, the J end by 4 bases, with 11 bases between. Germline V gene lookup returns CDR1 SGHKS and CDR2 YYEKEE (reference sequence). The CDR3 bases are TGTGCCAGCAGCTTGGGAACAGGGAGAAATCAGCCCCAGCATTTT. Translated, it gives CASSLGTGRNQPQHF.

The rearrangement uses TRBV29-1 and TRBJ1-2; 7 nucleotides line up with TRBD1. The CDR3 has 11 amino acids. The J segment lost 4 bases and the V segment lost 7 bases, leaving 3 bases of the junction unmatched. From germline, CDR1 is SQVTM and CDR2 ANQGSEA. The CDR3 region has the DNA TGCAGCGCTACAGGGGTCTATGGCTACACCTTC. It is translated as CSATGVYGYTF.

This clone was seen a few times. The chain employs TRBV7-9 and TRBJ1-2; D ambiguous. The V end was cut by 5 bases, the J end by 4 bases, with 11 bases between. CDR1 and CDR2 (germline): SEHNR, FQNEAQ (reference sequence). This CDR3 spans 13 amino acids. CDR3 nucleotide sequence: TGTGCCAGCAGCCCCCCCTCCGGCTATGGCTACACCTTC. This encodes CASSPPSGYGYTF.

The chain employs TRBV6-5 and TRBJ2-7; D is possibly TRBD1 (5 bases). The CDR3 sequence is 11 residues long. V lost 5 bases and J 6 bases, leaving 8 bases between the germline ends. Germline V gene sequence: CDR1 MNHEY, CDR2 SVGAGI. CDR3 in amino acids: CASSRGAEQYF. CDR3 coding DNA: TGTGCCAGCAGTAGGGGTGCCGAGCAGTACTTC.

The rearrangement links TRBV6-5 to TRBJ2-7; 11 bases agree with TRBD2. Germline CDR1 is MNHEY and CDR2 is SVGAGI. The CDR3 is made up of 16 amino acids. J gave up 1 base and V 0 bases, and 2 bases lay outside the gene matches. The DNA of the CDR3 is TGTGCCAGCAGTTACTCGATAGCGGGGGGGTCCTACGAGCAGTACTTC. Its protein product is CASSYSIAGGSYEQYF.

V gene TRBV5-1 combines with J gene TRBJ2-2; TRBD2 agrees at 9 bases. Germline V gives CDR1 SGHRS, CDR2 YFSETQ. The CDR3 contains 15 residues. J was trimmed by 3 bases and V by 3 bases; bases with no gene match: 3. CDR3 DNA: TGCGCCAGCAGCTCGACTAGCGGAGACACCGGGGAGCTGTTTTTT. This sequence encodes CASSSTSGDTGELFF.

This clone was observed a handful of times. The V gene is TRBV5-1, the J gene TRBJ2-5; a weak D match, TRBD1 (6 bases). The CDR3 has 15 amino acids. The V gene's germline CDR1 is SGHRS and CDR2 YFSETQ. With 1 base removed from V and 5 bases from J, the gap between germline ends came to 15 bases. The CDR3 spells CASSLSPGVLETQYF. The DNA for the CDR3 is TGCGCCAGCAGCTTGTCGCCAGGGGTTCTTGAGACCCAGTACTTC. The full variable domain, rest sourced from reference TRBV5-1 and TRBJ2-5, is KAGVTQTPRYLIKTRGQQVTLSCSPISGHRSVSWYQQTPGQGLQFLFEYFSETQRNKGNFPGRFSGRQFSNSRSEMNVSTLELGDSALYLCASSLSPGVLETQYFGPGTRLLVL.

The rearrangement links TRBV11-3 to TRBJ1-1; D is uncertain. The CDR3 has 11 amino acids. CDR1 SGHNT and CDR2 YENEEA come from the germline V gene. The V and J ends lost 3 bases and 4 bases respectively, with 3 bases between them. The CDR3, as DNA: TGTGCCAGCAGCTTGAGCACTGAAGCTTTCTTT. Amino acids: CASSLSTEAFF.

This clone was recorded a few times. This rearrangement joins TRBV18 to TRBJ1-2; D unclear. Germline V gene lookup returns CDR1 KGHSH and CDR2 LQKENI. Trimming took 2 bases from V and 8 from J, leaving 18 bases between them. This CDR3 contains 15 residues. The CDR3 reads CASSPDPRPGEGYTF. The CDR3 nucleotides read TGTGCCAGCTCACCAGATCCCAGGCCTGGGGAGGGCTACACCTTC.

CDR3 in DNA: TGTGCCAGCAGTTTCACCGCAGGGCGGTGGGAAAAACTGTTTTTT. Protein product: CASSFTAGRWEKLFF. The chain combines TRBV28 with TRBJ1-4, with a possible D match to TRBD1 (5 bases). V shed 3 bases and J shed 8 bases, with 16 bases lying between them. CDR1 MDHEN and CDR2 SYDVKM come from the germline V gene. This CDR3 is 15 amino acids long.

The V and J genes are TRBV5-5 and TRBJ2-7; D is uncertain. From germline, CDR1 is SGHKS and CDR2 YYEKEE (reference sequence). Trimming took 0 bases from V and 2 from J, leaving 12 bases between them. The CDR3 is 15 residues long. CDR3 region: CASSLGAGVAYEQYF. DNA of the CDR3: TGTGCCAGCAGCTTGGGTGCAGGCGTAGCCTACGAGCAGTACTTC.

This rearrangement joins TRBV19 to TRBJ2-2, with D possibly matching TRBD2 (6 bases). CDR1 LNHDA and CDR2 SQIVND come from the germline V gene (reference sequence). The length of the CDR3 is 14 residues. With 3 bases removed from V and 1 base from J, the gap between germline ends came to 6 bases. Here the CDR3 DNA reads TGTGCCAGTAGTATGGGACTGAACACCGGGGAGCTGTTTTTT. Translated: CASSMGLNTGELFF. The full variable domain, rest sourced from reference TRBV19 and TRBJ2-2, is DGGITQSPKYLFRKEGQNVTLSCEQNLNHDAMYWYRQDPGQGLRLIYYSQIVNDFQKGDIAEGYSVSREKKESFPLTVTSAQKNPTAFYLCASSMGLNTGELFFGEGSRLTVL.

The chain joins TRBV27 to TRBJ1-6; the match to TRBD1 covers 8 bases. J lost 6 bases, V lost 7 bases, and 8 bases had no gene match. The CDR3 is 15 residues long. The V gene's germline CDR1 is MNHEY and CDR2 SMNVEV (reference sequence). CDR3 protein: CASTWGTGGNSPLHF. The DNA for the CDR3 is TGTGCCAGCACCTGGGGGACAGGCGGTAATTCACCCCTCCACTTT.

The rearrangement links TRBV4-3 to TRBJ1-5; TRBD1 is a possible D gene (6 bases). CDR3 length: 15 amino acids. V was clipped by 3 bases and J by 6 bases, with 15 bases between them. Germline V gives CDR1 LGHNA, CDR2 YSLEER. The CDR3: CASSQATGSGQPQHF. CDR3 DNA: TGCGCCAGCAGCCAGGCAACAGGGTCTGGTCAGCCCCAGCATTTT.

The chain couples TRBV3-1 (or the pseudogene TRBV3-2) to TRBJ1-6; D is uncertain. The CDR3 contains 21 residues. CDR1 and CDR2 (germline): LGHDT, YNNKEL (reference sequence). Trimming pared 4 bases from V and 6 bases from J, leaving 31 bases between. The CDR3 sequence: CASSPKITPPPSFRFNSPLHF. DNA for the CDR3: TGTGCCAGCAGCCCCAAGATAACCCCACCACCGAGTTTTCGGTTTAATTCACCCCTCCACTTT.

This chain joins TRBV14 and TRBJ2-7; 15 bases match TRBD2. Germline values: CDR1 SGHDN, CDR2 FVKESK. V trimming: 3 bases; J trimming: 2 bases; junction bases outside the gene matches: 2. The CDR3 extends over 16 amino acids. CDR3 coding DNA: TGTGCCAGCAGCCACGGACTAGCGGGAGGGACCTACGAGCAGTACTTC. This gives the protein CASSHGLAGGTYEQYF.

The rearrangement links TRBV11-2 to TRBJ1-6, with D uncertain. This CDR3 has 14 amino acids. Germline CDR1 SGHAT, CDR2 FQNNGV. The germline V and J ends were trimmed by 5 bases and 10 bases, with 15 bases remaining between them. The CDR3 nucleotides read TGTGCCAGCAGCCACGACAACAGAAGATCACCCCTCCACTTT. Translated: CASSHDNRRSPLHF.

This chain joins TRBV7-9 and TRBJ1-3, with D possibly matching TRBD1 (5 bases). Trimming stripped 5 bases from V and 2 bases from J, with 13 bases between. The CDR3 covers 15 residues. CDR1 is SEHNR and CDR2 is FQNEAQ in the germline V gene (reference sequence). CDR3 region: CASSPGVGPGNTIYF. Here the CDR3 DNA reads TGTGCCAGCAGCCCCGGAGTGGGGCCTGGAAACACCATATATTTT. The full variable domain, completed using reference TRBV7-9 and TRBJ1-3, is DTGVSQNPRHKITKRGQNVTFRCDPISEHNRLYWYRQTLGQGPEFLTYFQNEAQLEKSRLLSDRFSAERPKGSFSTLEIQRTEQGDSAMYLCASSPGVGPGNTIYFGEGSWLTVV.

The J gene is TRBJ2-7, the V gene TRBV11-3; no definite D call. CDR1 is SGHNT and CDR2 is YENEEA in the germline V gene. V dropped 5 bases and J dropped 0 bases, with 20 bases sitting between them. The CDR3 runs 17 residues. The CDR3: CASSLRALGSTSYEQYF. The CDR3, as DNA: TGTGCCAGCAGCCTCCGTGCCTTGGGCTCAACCTCCTACGAGCAGTACTTC. The full variable domain, completed using reference TRBV11-3 and TRBJ2-7, is EAGVVQSPRYKIIEKKQPVAFWCNPISGHNTLYWYLQNLGQGPELLIRYENEEAVDDSQLPKDRFSAERLKGVDSTLKIQPAELGDSAVYLCASSLRALGSTSYEQYFGPGTRLTVT.

The chain joins TRBV10-3 to TRBJ1-2; no clear D gene. There are 16 residues in the CDR3. Per the germline V gene, CDR1 is ENHRY and CDR2 is SYGVKD. V was clipped by 0 bases and J by 0 bases, with 11 bases between them. CDR3 DNA sequence: TGTGCCATCAGTGAGTCGATATCTTTAGCTAACTATGGCTACACCTTC. It encodes CAISESISLANYGYTF.

The chain has TRBV3-1 (or the pseudogene TRBV3-2) and TRBJ2-3; 7 bases are shared with TRBD2. CDR1 is LGHDT and CDR2 is YNNKEL in the germline V gene (reference sequence). The CDR3 sequence is 15 residues long. V lost 2 bases, J lost 2 bases, and 4 bases stayed unmatched. The CDR3 DNA reads as TGTGCCAGCAGCCAAACTAGCGAGTCCACAGATACGCAGTATTTT. Its protein is CASSQTSESTDTQYF.

The genes are TRBV15 and TRBJ1-1; D may be TRBD1 (6 bases). This CDR3 contains 14 residues. V was cut by 1 base and J by 13 bases, with 19 bases left in between. Looked up from germline, CDR1 is LNHNV and CDR2 is YYDKDF (reference sequence). The CDR3 DNA reads TGTGCCACCAGCAGAGCTCCAGGGGCAGGGAAGGATTTCTTT. This translates into CATSRAPGAGKDFF.

V usage is TRBV19 and J usage is TRBJ1-1, with 9 bases that match TRBD1. Trimming cost V 4 bases and J 5 bases; bases outside gene matches: 2. The length of the CDR3 is 13 residues. Germline values: CDR1 LNHDA, CDR2 SQIVND (reference sequence). CDR3 DNA sequence: TGTGCCAGTAGTAAGACAGGGGGGACTGAAGCTTTCTTT. Protein sequence: CASSKTGGTEAFF.

This chain uses TRBV19 with TRBJ2-2, with TRBD2 as a possible D gene (6 bases). This CDR3 region has 14 residues. Trimming cost V 3 bases and J 6 bases, with 11 bases left between them. Per germline, CDR1 LNHDA and CDR2 SQIVND (reference sequence). The CDR3 coding sequence is TGTGCCAGTAGTATTGGGGAGGCGTCCGGGGAGCTGTTTTTT. Residues: CASSIGEASGELFF.